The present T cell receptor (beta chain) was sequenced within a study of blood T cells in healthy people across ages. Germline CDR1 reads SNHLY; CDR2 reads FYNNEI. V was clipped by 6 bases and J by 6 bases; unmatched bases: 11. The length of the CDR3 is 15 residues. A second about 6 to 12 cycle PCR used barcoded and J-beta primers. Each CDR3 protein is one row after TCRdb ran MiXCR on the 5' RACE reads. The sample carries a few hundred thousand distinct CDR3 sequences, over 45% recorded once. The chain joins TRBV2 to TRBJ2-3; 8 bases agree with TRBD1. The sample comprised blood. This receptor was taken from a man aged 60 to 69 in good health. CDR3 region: CASRAGTGSWDTQYF. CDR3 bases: TGTGCCAGCAGAGCCGGGACAGGTTCATGGGATACGCAGTATTTT.